The sequence of this T cell receptor (beta chain) was determined in a study of T cells in Graves' hyperthyroidism and ophthalmopathy. Findings and caveats of the study: For ophthalmopathy, model prediction preceded onset by a median 6.5 months.

This clonotype was detected only a few times. Its antigen is not identified. Patients aged 18 to 65 had newly diagnosed hyperthyroidism that had lasted under 2 months. The authors obtained PBMCs from more than 9.5 ml of fresh peripheral blood. TCR beta CDR3 regions were amplified from RNA transcripts. HTBI primers were employed in a first-round RT-PCR of the TCR CDR3. TCRdb re-derived calls from the multiplex PCR reads in MiXCR, one entry per CDR3 protein. The sample has some 420,000 distinct CDR3 sequences, roughly 13% seen once. Germline CDR1 reads SGHTA; CDR2 reads FQGTGA. The CDR3 covers 18 residues. J gave up 2 bases and V 2 bases, and 6 bases lay outside the gene matches.

Sequenced material: blood. This clonotype was obtained from a woman between 18 and 30 years old with Graves' hyperthyroidism. The chain combines TRBV7-3 with TRBJ2-1; TRBD2 agrees at 13 bases. The CDR3 protein is CASSLQTSGRRAYNEQFF. Written as DNA, the CDR3 is TGTGCCAGCAGCTTACAGACTAGCGGGAGGCGGGCCTACAATGAGCAGTTCTTC.